Listed here is a single T cell receptor beta chain. The data were taken from a study of blood T cell repertoires in COVID-19. Libraries were prepared by immunoSEQ multiplex PCR; TCRdb keeps only in-frame clonotypes and omits some of them. The table shows around 130,000 clones, with almost 85% occurring only once. The trim removed 7 bases at V and 2 bases at J, leaving 9 bases unmatched. Germline CDR1 and CDR2: MNHEY and SVGAGI. There are 15 residues in the CDR3. The sequence was obtained from a human donor in a cohort sampled during active COVID-19. The chain uses TRBV6-5 and TRBJ2-3; TRBD1 aligns across 7 bases. The specimen was peripheral blood. CDR3 DNA: TGTGCCAGCACCCAGGGACAGCGGCCCACAGATACGCAGTATTTT. This sequence encodes CASTQGQRPTDTQYF.